A selection of T cell receptor beta chains follows, all from one sample in a study of identical twins. TCRdb itself ran the 5' RACE reads through MiXCR, one entry per CDR3 protein. The profile shows under 800,000 distinct CDR3 sequences, 21% of them singletons. These data also formed part of another study, on T cells expressing NK-cell markers.

The sequencing input was PBMCs. The receptors were gathered from a woman under 30 in good health. The conserved cysteine and the conserved F or W are not part of the CDR3 here.

12	TRBJ2-7	TRBV3-1	TSSRTRVLGEQY
15	TRBJ2-1	TRBV18	ASSLKGGTGVGNEQF
13	TRBJ2-7	TRBV6-2/TRBV6-3	ASSTTPRGRYEQY
11	TRBJ1-2	TRBV29-1	SARRATNYGYT
14	TRBJ2-7	TRBV5-1	ASSLRNLGPTYEQY
13	TRBJ2-7	TRBV7-6	ASSLSPTADYEQY
12	TRBJ2-7	TRBV12-3/TRBV12-4	ASSFQAGDGEQY
12	TRBJ2-2	TRBV29-1	SVGGQGSTGELF
12	TRBJ1-4	TRBV29-1	SVAQFATNEKLF
15	TRBJ2-2	TRBV7-9	ASSLARQRTNTGELF
15	TRBJ2-7	TRBV6-1	ASSPGERRGRTYEQY
13	TRBJ2-1	TRBV9	ASSELTSGDNEQF
13	TRBJ1-1	TRBV29-1	SVEVRSLRNTEAF
13	TRBJ2-3	TRBV12-3/TRBV12-4	ASSATGDGTDTQY
10	TRBJ2-3	TRBV20-1	SAKEGTDTQY
17	TRBJ2-1	TRBV12-3/TRBV12-4	ASSQNRRGLAGAKGEQF
11	TRBJ2-1	TRBV20-1	SARTSGGREQF
12	TRBJ2-7	TRBV3-1	ASSHPGQYYEQY
12	TRBJ1-4	TRBV12-3/TRBV12-4	ASSSSRGGEKLF
11	TRBJ2-3	TRBV9	ASSGQPTDTQY
12	TRBJ2-7	TRBV20-1	SARRLADTYEQY
12	TRBJ2-5	TRBV19	ASSKSGGRETQY
11	TRBJ2-7	TRBV29-1	SVDSRDSYEQY